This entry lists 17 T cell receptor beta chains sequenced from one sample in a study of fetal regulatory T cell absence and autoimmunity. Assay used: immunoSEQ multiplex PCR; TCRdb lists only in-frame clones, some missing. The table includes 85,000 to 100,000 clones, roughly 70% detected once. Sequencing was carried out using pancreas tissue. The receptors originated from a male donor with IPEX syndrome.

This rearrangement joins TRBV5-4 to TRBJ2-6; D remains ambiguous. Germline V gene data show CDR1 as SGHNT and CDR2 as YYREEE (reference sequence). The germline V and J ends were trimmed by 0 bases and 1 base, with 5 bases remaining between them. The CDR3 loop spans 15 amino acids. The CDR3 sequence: CASSLGRSGANVLTF. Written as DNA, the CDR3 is TGTGCCAGCAGCTTGGGAAGGTCTGGGGCCAACGTCCTGACTTTC.

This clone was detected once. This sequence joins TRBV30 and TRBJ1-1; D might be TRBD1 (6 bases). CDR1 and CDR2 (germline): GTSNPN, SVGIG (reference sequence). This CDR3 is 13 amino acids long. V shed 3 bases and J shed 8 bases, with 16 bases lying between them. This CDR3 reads CAWSPTRGGEAFF. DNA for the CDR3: TGTGCCTGGAGCCCGACGAGGGGGGGAGAAGCTTTCTTT.

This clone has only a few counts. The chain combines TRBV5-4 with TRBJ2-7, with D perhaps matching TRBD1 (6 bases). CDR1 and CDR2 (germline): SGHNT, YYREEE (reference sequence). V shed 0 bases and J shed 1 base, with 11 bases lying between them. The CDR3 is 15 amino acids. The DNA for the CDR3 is TGTGCCAGCAGCTTGGCGGCAGGGGCGTCCTACGAGCAGTACTTC. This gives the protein CASSLAAGASYEQYF.

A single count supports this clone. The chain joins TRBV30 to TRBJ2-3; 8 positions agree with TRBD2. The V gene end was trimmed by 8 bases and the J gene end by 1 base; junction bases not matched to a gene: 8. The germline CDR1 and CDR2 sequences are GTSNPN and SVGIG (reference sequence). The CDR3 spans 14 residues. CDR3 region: CAPSGGGGTDTQYF. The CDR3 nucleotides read TGTGCCCCCTCCGGGGGGGGTGGCACAGATACGCAGTATTTT.

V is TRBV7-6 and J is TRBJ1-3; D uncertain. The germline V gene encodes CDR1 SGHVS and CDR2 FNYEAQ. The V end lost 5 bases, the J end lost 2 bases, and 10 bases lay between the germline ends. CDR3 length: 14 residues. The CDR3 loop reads CASSLRAAGNTIYF. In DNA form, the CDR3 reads TGTGCCAGCAGCCTCAGAGCGGCTGGAAACACCATATATTTT.

Here the CDR3 reads CASSFWTGDSGANVLTF. CDR3 nucleotides: TGTGCCAGCAGTTTTTGGACAGGGGACTCTGGGGCCAACGTCCTGACTTTC. The rearrangement uses TRBV6-9 and TRBJ2-6; TRBD1 agrees at 9 bases. V trimming: 4 bases; J trimming: 0 bases; junction bases outside the gene matches: 4. Per germline, CDR1 MNHGY and CDR2 SVAAGI. This CDR3 contains 17 residues.

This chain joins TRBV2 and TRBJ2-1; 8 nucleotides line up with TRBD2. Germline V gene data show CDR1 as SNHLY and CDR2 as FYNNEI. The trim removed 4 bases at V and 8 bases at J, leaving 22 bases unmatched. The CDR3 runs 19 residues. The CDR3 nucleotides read TGTGCCAGCAGTGGCCCGGGCGGGGGGCCGTCCTACCTATCGTATGAGCAGTTCTTC. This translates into CASSGPGGGPSYLSYEQFF.

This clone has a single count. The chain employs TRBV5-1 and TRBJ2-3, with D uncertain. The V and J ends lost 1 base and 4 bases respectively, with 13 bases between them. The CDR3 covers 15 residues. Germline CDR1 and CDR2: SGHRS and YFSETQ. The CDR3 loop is CASSLKVLIADTQYF. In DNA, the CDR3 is TGCGCCAGCAGCTTGAAAGTATTGATTGCAGATACGCAGTATTTT.

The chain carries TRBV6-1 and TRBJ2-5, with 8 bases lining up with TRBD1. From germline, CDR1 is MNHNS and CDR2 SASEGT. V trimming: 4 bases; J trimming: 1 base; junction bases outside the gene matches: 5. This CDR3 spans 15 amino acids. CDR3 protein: CASSGYRGAQETQYF. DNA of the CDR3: TGTGCCAGCAGTGGCTACAGGGGGGCCCAAGAGACCCAGTACTTC.

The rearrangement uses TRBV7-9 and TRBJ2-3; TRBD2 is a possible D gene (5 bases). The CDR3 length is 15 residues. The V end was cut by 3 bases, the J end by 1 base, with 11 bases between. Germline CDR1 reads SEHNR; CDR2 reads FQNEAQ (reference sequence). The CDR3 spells CASSLGSWGTDTQYF. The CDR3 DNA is TGTGCCAGCAGCTTGGGGAGTTGGGGCACAGATACGCAGTATTTT.

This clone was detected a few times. CDR3 nucleotides: TGTGCCAGCAGCTTGTCTAGGTATGGCTACACCTTC. This codes for CASSLSRYGYTF. The chain uses TRBV5-6 and TRBJ1-2; no reliable D call. Germline V gene data show CDR1 as SGHDT and CDR2 as YYEEEE. This CDR3 region has 12 residues. The V end was cut by 1 base, the J end by 5 bases, with 6 bases between.

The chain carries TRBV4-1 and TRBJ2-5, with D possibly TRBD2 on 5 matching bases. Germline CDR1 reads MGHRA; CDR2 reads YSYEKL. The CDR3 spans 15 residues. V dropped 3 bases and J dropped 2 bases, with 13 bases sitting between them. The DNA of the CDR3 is TGCGCCAGCAGCCATCTCCGGGGATTACAAGAGACCCAGTACTTC. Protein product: CASSHLRGLQETQYF.

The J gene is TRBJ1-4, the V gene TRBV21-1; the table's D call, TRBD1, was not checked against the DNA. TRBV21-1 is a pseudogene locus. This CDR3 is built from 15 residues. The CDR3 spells CASSKERGPGEKLFF. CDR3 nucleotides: TGTGCCAGCAGCAAAGAAAGGGGTCCTGGGGAAAAACTGTTTTTT.

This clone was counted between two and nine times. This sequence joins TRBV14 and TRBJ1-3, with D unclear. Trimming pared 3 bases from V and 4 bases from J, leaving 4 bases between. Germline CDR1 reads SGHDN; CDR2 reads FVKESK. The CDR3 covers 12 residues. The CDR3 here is CASSHWGNTIYF. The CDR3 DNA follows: TGTGCCAGCAGCCACTGGGGAAACACCATATATTTT.

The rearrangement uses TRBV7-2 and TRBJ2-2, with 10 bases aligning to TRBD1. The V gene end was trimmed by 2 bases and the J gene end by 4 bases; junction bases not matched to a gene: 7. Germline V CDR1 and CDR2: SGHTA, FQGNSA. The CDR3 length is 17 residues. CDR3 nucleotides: TGTGCCAGCAGCTTATCGCGGGACAGGGGACCCACCGGGGAGCTGTTTTTT. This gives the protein CASSLSRDRGPTGELFF.

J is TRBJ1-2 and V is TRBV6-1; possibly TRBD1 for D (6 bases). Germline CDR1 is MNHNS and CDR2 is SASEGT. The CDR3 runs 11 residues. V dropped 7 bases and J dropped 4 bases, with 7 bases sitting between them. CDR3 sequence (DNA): TGTGCCAGCATACAGGGCTATGGCTACACCTTC. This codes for CASIQGYGYTF.

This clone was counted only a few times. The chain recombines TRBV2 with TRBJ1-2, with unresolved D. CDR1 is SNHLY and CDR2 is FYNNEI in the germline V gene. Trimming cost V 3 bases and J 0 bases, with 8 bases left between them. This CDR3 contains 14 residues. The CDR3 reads CASSDWGANYGYTF. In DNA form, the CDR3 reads TGTGCCAGCAGTGATTGGGGAGCTAACTATGGCTACACCTTC. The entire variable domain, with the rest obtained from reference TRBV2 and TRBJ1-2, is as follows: EPEVTQTPSHQVTQMGQEVILRCVPISNHLYFYWYRQILGQKVEFLVSFYNNEISEKSEIFDDQFSVERPDGSNFTLKIRSTKLEDSAMYFCASSDWGANYGYTFGSGTRLTVV.